This TCR beta chain was documented in a study of OX40 agonist ivuxolimab in advanced cancers. Study at large: At 82.7% male, the cohort had a mean age of roughly 60 years, ranging from roughly 20 to 90.

Germline CDR1 MNHEY, CDR2 SVGAGI. The CDR3 covers 12 residues. With 2 bases clipped from V and 5 bases from J, the junction kept 0 bases outside the gene matches. TCRdb keeps only in-frame clones here, not all; method: immunoSEQ multiplex PCR. This table has some 58,000 clones, more than 85% appearing once. The V and J genes are TRBV6-5 and TRBJ2-7; 7 bases match TRBD1. The source material was CD4+ or CD8+ T cells sorted from blood, sampled in a trial of the OX40 agonist ivuxolimab. The clonotype was recovered from an adult with an advanced solid tumor such as melanoma, head and neck, liver or kidney cancer. CDR3 region: CASSYDRDEQYF. The CDR3 DNA is TGTGCCAGCAGTTACGACAGGGACGAGCAGTACTTC.